This TCR beta chain emerged from a study of breast tumors, draining lymph nodes, adjacent tissues. TCRdb redid the calling of the multiplex PCR reads with MiXCR, one entry per CDR3 protein. The data hold about 12,000 distinct CDR3 sequences, with just over 70% observed a single time. A remark on this clonotype: As yet, its antigen is unknown.

Whole-study findings and limits: Compared with basal-like, luminal-like tumors shared significantly more repertoire with nontumor tissue. Findings are consistent with lymph node origin and intratumoral expansion of most tumor T cells. Data only fit, rather than demonstrated, lymph node origin of most tumor T cells.

The CDR3 spans 12 residues. Germline loops: CDR1 SGHTA, CDR2 FQGNSA. Trimming took 0 bases from V and 12 from J, leaving 9 bases between them. The J gene is TRBJ2-1, the V gene TRBV7-2; no clear D gene. The sequence was obtained from a female donor with breast cancer. Some clones in this sample may be carry-over from other donors' samples. The sequenced sample consisted of tumor-adjacent breast tissue. The CDR3 region is CASSLAESGQFF. In DNA, the CDR3 is TGTGCCAGCAGCTTAGCGGAAAGTGGGCAGTTCTTC.